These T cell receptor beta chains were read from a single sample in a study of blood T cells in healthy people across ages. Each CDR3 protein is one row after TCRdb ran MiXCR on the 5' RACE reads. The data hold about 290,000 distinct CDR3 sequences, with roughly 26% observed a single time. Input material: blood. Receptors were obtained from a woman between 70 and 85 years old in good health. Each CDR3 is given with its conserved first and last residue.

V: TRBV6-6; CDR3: CASSYSGGNYGYTF
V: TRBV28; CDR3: CASSITRQGADTQYF
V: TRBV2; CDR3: CASRKDSISTDTQYF
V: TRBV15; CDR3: CATSRSVPGQKREKLFF
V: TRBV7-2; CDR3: CASSLDPGQSYEQYF
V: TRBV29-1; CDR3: CSVDGLAGGLTEQFF
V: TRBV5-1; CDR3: CASSGLARQETQYF
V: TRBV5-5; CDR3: CASSPNAGFNEKLFF
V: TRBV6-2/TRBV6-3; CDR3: CASSATGFPLQYF
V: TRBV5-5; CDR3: CASSLVGGATTTETQYF
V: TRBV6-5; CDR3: CASSYRPTSGANVLTF
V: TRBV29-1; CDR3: CSVLPGTSGITGELFF
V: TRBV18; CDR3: CASTETSSTDTQYF
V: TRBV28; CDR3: CASSLGQERSGYTF
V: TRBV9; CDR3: CASSVQGGAGANVLTF
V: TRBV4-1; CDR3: CASSPHGANVLTF
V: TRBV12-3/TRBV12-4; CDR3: CASSSLAGGDYEQYF
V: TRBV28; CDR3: CASIDEGYSNQPQHF
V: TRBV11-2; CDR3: CASGTSSEYNEQFF
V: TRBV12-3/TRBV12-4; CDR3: CASSLGPLVSEQYF
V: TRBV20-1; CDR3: CSARVGPGQGKNQPQHF
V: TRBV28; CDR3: CASSRSISEQFF
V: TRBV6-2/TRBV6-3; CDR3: CASSQDRSRKQNEQFF
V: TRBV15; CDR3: CATSRRNTIYF
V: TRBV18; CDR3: CASSGLAGYGGQFF
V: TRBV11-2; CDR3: CASSLDRMGMFPKNIQYF
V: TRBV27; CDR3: CASSSRTINEQFF
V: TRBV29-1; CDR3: CSVGGLGPNIQYF